This paragraph covers one T cell receptor (beta chain) sequence. What it recognizes is unknown. Amplification of TCR beta used genomic DNA extracted from peripheral blood. This sample stems from a study of T cell repertoires in aging, cancer and after chemotherapy. Overall study context: The full dataset contained several million TCR reads. Study-wide findings and caveats: Healthy donors lost TCR diversity with age mainly through richness, cancer patients through richness and evenness.

Rearranged V-D-J TRB sequences were amplified with a mixed TRB-A/B primer pool. TCRdb itself ran the multiplex PCR reads through MiXCR, one entry per CDR3 protein. The table records more than 15,000 distinct CDR3 sequences, 45% to 55% of them present only once. Trimming cost V 6 bases and J 8 bases, with 13 bases left between them. Germline loops: CDR1 MNHEY, CDR2 SMNVEV (reference sequence). The CDR3 length is 12 residues. The source material was blood. This chain uses TRBV27 with TRBJ1-1; D is ambiguous. The clonotype was recovered from a human donor in good health. The CDR3 sequence: CASRGRMEEAFF. The CDR3 DNA sequence: TGTGCCAGCAGAGGTAGGATGGAAGAAGCTTTCTTT.